These T cell receptor beta chains were read from a single sample in a study of blood T cell repertoires in COVID-19. TCRdb's copy holds only in-frame clones and misses some; the assay was immunoSEQ multiplex PCR. The sample carries about 250,000 clones, 85% recorded once. The sample was PBMCs or T cells enriched from blood (not recorded which). These TCRs come from a woman between 50 and 59 years old with acute COVID-19. Both conserved end residues are part of each CDR3. Each record gives: V gene, J gene, D gene, clone size, CDR3 protein, CDR3 DNA. D genes are given only for firm matches. Some rows have no size entry. The others give once, few or many, or a class for an expanded clone.

V: TRBV6-2/TRBV6-3
J: TRBJ2-4
D: .
size: .
CDR3: CASSRRGNIQYF
DNA: TGTGCCAGCAGTCGAAGGGGCAACATTCAGTACTTC

V: TRBV27
J: TRBJ2-1
D: .
size: .
CDR3: CASSLAATLAKQFF
DNA: TGTGCCAGCAGTCTTGCCGCAACACTAGCAAAGCAGTTCTTC

V: TRBV19
J: TRBJ1-2
D: .
size: .
CDR3: CASDSNYGYTF
DNA: TGTGCCAGTGATAGTAACTATGGCTACACCTTC

V: TRBV12-3/TRBV12-4
J: TRBJ1-2
D: .
size: .
CDR3: CASSFLAGYGYTF
DNA: .

V: TRBV12-5
J: TRBJ1-4
D: TRBD1
size: .
CDR3: CASGTGQSNEKLFF
DNA: TGTGCTAGTGGAACGGGACAGAGTAATGAAAAACTGTTTTTT

V: TRBV5-1
J: TRBJ1-1
D: TRBD1
size: .
CDR3: CASSPDRGVAAFF
DNA: TGCGCCAGCAGCCCTGACAGGGGCGTCGCAGCTTTCTTT

V: TRBV30
J: TRBJ2-5
D: .
size: .
CDR3: CAWTNSGSLGETQYF
DNA: TGTGCCTGGACCAATTCTGGTAGCCTTGGGGAGACCCAGTACTTC

V: TRBV19
J: TRBJ2-5
D: .
size: .
CDR3: CASSIGPGLGETQYF
DNA: TGTGCCAGTAGTATAGGGCCCGGGTTGGGAGAGACCCAGTACTTC

V: TRBV23-1
J: TRBJ1-2
D: TRBD1
size: few
CDR3: CASSQSRAGGSSNYGYTF
DNA: TGCGCCAGCAGTCAATCAAGGGCAGGGGGCTCTTCTAACTATGGCTACACCTTC

V: TRBV7-2
J: TRBJ2-7
D: .
size: .
CDR3: CASSSQTGTGTYEQYF
DNA: TGTGCCAGCAGCTCCCAAACCGGGACTGGTACCTACGAGCAGTACTTC

V: TRBV19
J: TRBJ2-7
D: TRBD1
size: .
CDR3: CASSSRTGGFYEQYF
DNA: TGTGCCAGTAGTTCCAGGACAGGGGGATTCTACGAGCAGTACTTC

V: TRBV5-4
J: TRBJ1-4
D: TRBD1
size: .
CDR3: CASLLQGASNEKLFF
DNA: TGTGCCAGTTTACTTCAGGGGGCTTCTAATGAAAAACTGTTTTTT

V: TRBV18
J: TRBJ1-1
D: .
size: .
CDR3: CASSPETLNTEAFF
DNA: TGTGCCAGCTCACCCGAAACCCTAAACACTGAAGCTTTCTTT

V: TRBV6-4
J: TRBJ1-1
D: .
size: .
CDR3: CASSSDSRTEAFF
DNA: TGTGCCAGCAGTTCGGACAGTCGCACTGAAGCTTTCTTT

V: TRBV5-1
J: TRBJ1-2
D: .
size: few
CDR3: CASSLDGSGKNGYTF
DNA: TGCGCCAGCAGCTTGGACGGGAGTGGGAAGAATGGCTACACCTTC

V: TRBV6-5
J: TRBJ1-4
D: .
size: .
CDR3: CASSYSGGRGEKLFF
DNA: TGTGCCAGCAGTTACTCGGGGGGTCGTGGGGAAAAACTGTTTTTT

V: TRBV25-1
J: TRBJ1-4
D: TRBD1
size: .
CDR3: CASSLRDRGEKLFF
DNA: TGTGCCAGCAGCCTCCGGGACAGGGGTGAAAAACTGTTTTTT

V: TRBV6-5
J: TRBJ1-1
D: .
size: .
CDR3: CATTREYTEAFF
DNA: TGTGCCACGACACGGGAGTACACTGAAGCTTTCTTT

V: TRBV7-2
J: TRBJ2-3
D: TRBD2
size: .
CDR3: CASSSGTRRTDTQYF
DNA: TGTGCCAGCTCCTCCGGGACTAGACGCACAGATACGCAGTATTTT

V: TRBV4-1
J: TRBJ2-5
D: TRBD1
size: .
CDR3: CASSPGTAAWETQYF
DNA: TGCGCCAGCAGCCCGGGGACAGCCGCGTGGGAGACCCAGTACTTC

V: TRBV6-5
J: TRBJ1-2
D: .
size: .
CDR3: CASRSTTENYGYTF
DNA: TGTGCCAGCAGGTCGACGACAGAAAACTATGGCTACACCTTC

V: TRBV11-3
J: TRBJ1-1
D: .
size: once
CDR3: CASSLRPQTEAFF
DNA: TGTGCCAGCAGCTTACGTCCACAGACTGAAGCTTTCTTT

V: TRBV11-2
J: TRBJ1-2
D: .
size: .
CDR3: CASSLSGYGYTF
DNA: TGTGCCAGCAGCTTATCGGGGTACGGCTACACCTTC

V: TRBV7-9
J: TRBJ1-6
D: .
size: .
CDR3: CASSLGQTNSPLHF
DNA: TGTGCCAGCAGCTTAGGACAGACAAATTCACCCCTCCACTTT

V: TRBV14
J: TRBJ2-6
D: .
size: .
CDR3: CASSHRNSGANVLTF
DNA: TGTGCCAGCAGCCACAGGAACTCTGGGGCCAACGTCCTGACTTTC

V: TRBV21-1
J: TRBJ2-1
D: .
size: .
CDR3: CASSKAVGLAGGPYLDNEQFF
DNA: TGTGCCAGCAGCAAAGCGGTGGGACTAGCGGGGGGGCCTTATCTCGACAATGAGCAGTTCTTC

V: TRBV25-1
J: TRBJ1-1
D: .
size: .
CDR3: CASSEWGDEAFF
DNA: TGTGCCAGCAGTGAATGGGGGGATGAAGCTTTCTTT

V: TRBV7-2
J: TRBJ2-4
D: .
size: .
CDR3: CASSEQITPPGVQYF
DNA: TGTGCCAGCAGCGAGCAGATAACACCACCGGGGGTTCAGTACTTC

V: TRBV6-2/TRBV6-3
J: TRBJ1-2
D: TRBD1
size: .
CDR3: CASSDVPGQGNYGYTF
DNA: TGTGCCAGCAGTGACGTCCCGGGACAGGGGAACTATGGCTACACCTTC

V: TRBV19
J: TRBJ2-7
D: .
size: .
CDR3: CASSIGPGENYEQYF
DNA: TGTGCCAGTAGTATCGGCCCGGGGGAAAACTACGAGCAGTACTTC

V: TRBV7-7
J: TRBJ2-7
D: TRBD1
size: .
CDR3: CASTQGGQDTKNYEQYF
DNA: TGTGCTAGCACCCAAGGGGGACAGGACACAAAGAACTACGAGCAGTACTTC

V: TRBV27
J: TRBJ1-1
D: .
size: .
CDR3: CASSLYWQGRTEAFF
DNA: TGTGCCAGCAGTTTATATTGGCAGGGTAGAACTGAAGCTTTCTTT

V: TRBV5-4
J: TRBJ1-1
D: .
size: .
CDR3: CASSEVGAPEAFF
DNA: TGTGCCAGCAGCGAGGTAGGGGCGCCAGAAGCTTTCTTT

V: TRBV11-3
J: TRBJ2-7
D: TRBD1
size: .
CDR3: CASSLGQGDEQYF
DNA: TGTGCCAGCAGCTTAGGACAGGGAGACGAGCAGTACTTC

V: TRBV27
J: TRBJ1-1
D: TRBD1
size: .
CDR3: CASSLRAGGLPNPEAFF
DNA: TGTGCCAGCAGTTTAAGGGCAGGGGGTCTCCCTAACCCTGAAGCTTTCTTT

V: TRBV30
J: TRBJ2-7
D: .
size: .
CDR3: CAWGSTYEQYF
DNA: TGTGCCTGGGGGTCCACCTACGAGCAGTACTTC

V: TRBV7-9
J: TRBJ1-4
D: .
size: .
CDR3: CASSLGGTNEKLFF
DNA: TGTGCCAGCAGCTTAGGAGGCACTAATGAAAAACTGTTTTTT

V: TRBV7-7
J: TRBJ1-3
D: .
size: many
CDR3: CASSGGWNPGNTIYF
DNA: TGTGCTAGCAGCGGAGGGTGGAATCCTGGAAACACCATATATTTT

V: TRBV3-1/TRBV3-2
J: TRBJ1-1
D: .
size: .
CDR3: CASSQYQGTQAFF
DNA: TGTGCCAGCAGCCAATACCAGGGGACCCAGGCTTTCTTT

V: TRBV3-1/TRBV3-2
J: TRBJ2-3
D: TRBD2
size: once
CDR3: CASSHRGVSTDTQYF
DNA: TGTGCCAGCAGCCATCGGGGGGTTAGCACAGATACGCAGTATTTT

V: TRBV10-3
J: TRBJ1-2
D: .
size: .
CDR3: CAISDYPRPASDYTF
DNA: TGTGCCATCAGTGATTACCCTAGGCCTGCCTCCGACTACACCTTC

V: TRBV5-1
J: TRBJ1-2
D: .
size: .
CDR3: CASSPETVYGYTF
DNA: TGCGCCAGCAGCCCGGAGACGGTCTATGGCTACACCTTC

V: TRBV3-1/TRBV3-2
J: TRBJ1-5
D: .
size: .
CDR3: CASSQFVSVNQPQHF
DNA: TGTGCCAGCAGCCAATTTGTGTCAGTCAATCAGCCCCAGCATTTT

V: TRBV2
J: TRBJ1-5
D: TRBD1
size: .
CDR3: CASTRDSGGQPQHF
DNA: TGTGCCAGCACCCGGGACAGCGGCGGGCAGCCCCAGCATTTT

V: TRBV6-5
J: TRBJ1-1
D: TRBD1
size: .
CDR3: CASTGQGTNTEAFF
DNA: TGTGCCAGCACCGGACAGGGGACGAACACTGAAGCTTTCTTT

V: TRBV27
J: TRBJ1-2
D: .
size: .
CDR3: CASSLSQGAYGYTF
DNA: TGTGCCAGCAGTTTATCTCAGGGTGCCTATGGCTACACCTTC

V: TRBV6-5
J: TRBJ2-2
D: TRBD1
size: .
CDR3: CATTQDRATGELFF
DNA: TGTGCCACGACCCAGGACAGGGCCACCGGGGAGCTGTTTTTT

V: TRBV11-2
J: TRBJ1-4
D: .
size: .
CDR3: CASRDTHNEKLFF
DNA: TGTGCCAGCAGGGACACTCATAATGAAAAACTGTTTTTT

V: TRBV19
J: TRBJ1-1
D: .
size: .
CDR3: CASSSNPGYTEAFF
DNA: TGTGCCAGTAGTAGCAACCCGGGGTACACTGAAGCTTTCTTT

V: TRBV11-2
J: TRBJ2-7
D: TRBD1
size: .
CDR3: CASSSGQGSYEQYF
DNA: TGTGCCAGCAGCTCCGGACAGGGGTCCTACGAGCAGTACTTC

V: TRBV19
J: TRBJ2-7
D: TRBD1
size: .
CDR3: CASSIQDRDYEQYF
DNA: TGTGCCAGTAGTATCCAGGACAGGGACTACGAGCAGTACTTC

V: TRBV5-1
J: TRBJ2-1
D: TRBD1
size: .
CDR3: CASSLRQGPLSYNEQFF
DNA: TGCGCCAGCAGCTTAAGACAGGGCCCTTTATCCTACAATGAGCAGTTCTTC

V: TRBV18
J: TRBJ2-5
D: .
size: .
CDR3: CASSPPSFQETQYF
DNA: TGTGCCAGCTCACCACCGTCGTTCCAAGAGACCCAGTACTTC

V: TRBV5-1
J: TRBJ1-1
D: .
size: .
CDR3: CASSPFRAKSEYTEAFF
DNA: TGCGCCAGCAGCCCCTTCAGGGCTAAATCCGAGTACACTGAAGCTTTCTTT